The 5 T cell receptor beta chains given below trace back to one sample, sequenced in a study of cytomegalovirus exposure and HLA in healthy donors. Data came from immunoSEQ multiplex PCR; TCRdb stores just in-frame clones and leaves some out. Among around 70,000 clones listed, 85% to 95% were seen once. Sequenced material: PBMCs. The receptors derive from a man between 18 and 29 years old in good health and CMV-seronegative.

This sequence joins TRBV27 and TRBJ2-5, with TRBD2 as a possible D gene (6 bases). The CDR3 has 14 residues. The germline V and J ends were trimmed by 11 bases and 5 bases, with 21 bases remaining between them. The germline V gene has CDR1 MNHEY and CDR2 SMNVEV (reference sequence). CDR3 amino acids: CASAGNRLKETQYF. The CDR3 DNA is TGTGCCTCGGCGGGGAACAGGCTAAAGGAGACCCAGTACTTC.

The chain has TRBV5-1 and TRBJ2-1; weak D call: TRBD1 (6 bases). The germline V gene encodes CDR1 SGHRS and CDR2 YFSETQ. The CDR3 contains 16 residues. Trimming shortened V by 2 bases and J by 2 bases, and 14 bases separated the two germline ends. CDR3 amino acids: CASSLVQGATYNEQFF. CDR3 nucleotides: TGCGCCAGCAGCTTAGTACAGGGTGCGACCTACAATGAGCAGTTCTTC.

CDR3 sequence reads: CASLGGSINYGYTF. CDR3 in DNA: TGTGCCAGCCTGGGAGGGAGTATAAACTATGGCTACACCTTC. The V and J genes are TRBV19 and TRBJ1-2; D unresolved. The V gene lost 9 bases and the J gene lost 2 bases, with 16 bases spanning the gap. This CDR3 is 14 amino acids long. Germline lookup yields CDR1 LNHDA and CDR2 SQIVND (reference sequence).

The chain uses TRBV29-1 and TRBJ2-3, with D perhaps TRBD1 (5 bases). The V end lost 7 bases, the J end lost 7 bases, and 21 bases lay between the germline ends. This CDR3 is built from 14 residues. The V gene's germline CDR1 is SQVTM and CDR2 ANQGSEA. This CDR3 reads CSAEPQGSGYTQYF. For the CDR3, the DNA is TGCAGCGCCGAGCCTCAGGGAAGTGGCTATACGCAGTATTTT.

The J gene is TRBJ1-2, the V gene TRBV9; 7 bases agree with TRBD1. Germline values: CDR1 SGDLS, CDR2 YYNGEE. The trim removed 7 bases at V and 7 bases at J, leaving 7 bases unmatched. CDR3 length: 12 residues. CDR3 amino acids: CASATTGAGYTF. CDR3 DNA: TGTGCCAGCGCGACTACAGGGGCTGGCTACACCTTC.